This T cell receptor (beta chain) is drawn from a study of glioma-infiltrating T cells. Study conclusions and caveats: Gliomas, especially low-grade, showed above-expected tissue-blood divergence; non-neoplastic patients showed below.

This clonotype has just one count. Its antigen is undetermined. The iRepertoire nested amplicon-rescue multiplex PCR amplified TCR alpha and beta CDR3s from RNA. For one-step reverse transcription and amplification, roughly 100-400 ng of tissue mRNA or PBMC total RNA was used. Via MiXCR, TCRdb re-called the multiplex PCR reads, giving one row per CDR3 protein. The sample lists around 93,000 distinct CDR3 sequences; roughly 40% were seen once. In germline, CDR1 is MNHEY, CDR2 SVGEGT. The CDR3 has 15 amino acids. This sequence joins TRBV6-2 or TRBV6-3 and TRBJ1-2; D possibly corresponds to TRBD1 (6 bases). Source material: glioma tissue, nonneoplastic brain tissue, or PBMCs (not recorded which). The clonotype originates from a human donor with low-grade glioma or glioblastoma, undergoing nonglioma brain surgery, or in good health (not recorded which). In DNA, the CDR3 is TGTGTTAGCATTCGGGGGGCGATTAAGAACTATGGCTACACCTTC. Translated, it gives CVSIRGAIKNYGYTF.